Below, 27 T cell receptor beta chains from the same sample are listed, as sequenced in a study of T cells in narcolepsy. The table came from immunoSEQ multiplex PCR; TCRdb's copy has only in-frame clones and leaves some out. The sample records some 30,000 clones, about four fifths being singletons. Material: CD45RA- memory CD4+ T cells from PBMCs. Receptors were obtained from a human donor with narcolepsy.

The V and J genes are TRBV2 and TRBJ2-1, with D perhaps matching TRBD2 (7 bases). CDR3 size: 15 residues. Germline V gene data show CDR1 as SNHLY and CDR2 as FYNNEI. V was shortened by 8 bases and J by 7 bases, with 21 bases between the two germline ends. This CDR3 is CASSIRPGGRNEQFF. DNA for the CDR3: TGTGCCAGCTCCATTCGTCCCGGGGGGCGGAATGAGCAGTTCTTC.

This clone is termed medium-sized (0.01 to 0.1%). This chain joins TRBV7-9 and TRBJ2-7; TRBD1 aligns across 11 bases. Germline loops: CDR1 SEHNR, CDR2 FQNEAQ (reference sequence). The CDR3 is made up of 15 amino acids. V lost 3 bases to trimming and J lost 3 bases; unmatched junction nucleotides: 4. The DNA for the CDR3 is TGTGCCAGCAGCTTTGGGACAGGGGGTTTCTACGAGCAGTACGTC. Its protein is CASSFGTGGFYEQYV.

The gene calls are TRBV14 and TRBJ1-4; a weak D match, TRBD1 (5 bases). V was shortened by 0 bases and J by 15 bases, with 14 bases between the two germline ends. Germline values: CDR1 SGHDN, CDR2 FVKESK. CDR3 length equals 13 residues. The CDR3 spells CASSQERVGGLFF. The CDR3 DNA reads TGTGCCAGCAGCCAAGAGAGGGTTGGGGGATTGTTTTTT.

V gene TRBV7-3 combines with J gene TRBJ2-2; D is perhaps TRBD1 (6 bases). The germline CDR1 and CDR2 sequences are SGHTA and FQGTGA. This CDR3 spans 15 amino acids. V gave up 2 bases and J gave up 5 bases, with 12 bases separating them. The CDR3 protein is CASSLLQGGTGELFF. CDR3 coding DNA: TGTGCCAGCAGCTTACTACAGGGCGGTACCGGGGAGCTGTTTTTT.

This clone was seen a single time. This chain joins TRBV29-1 and TRBJ2-2; D ambiguous. This CDR3 region has 12 residues. Trimming shortened V by 5 bases and J by 5 bases, and 9 bases separated the two germline ends. CDR1 SQVTM and CDR2 ANQGSEA come from the germline V gene. The CDR3 is CSVPEPTGELFF. The CDR3 nucleotides read TGCAGCGTTCCGGAGCCAACCGGGGAGCTGTTTTTT.

J is TRBJ1-5 and V is TRBV19, with 12 bases fitting TRBD1. Looked up from germline, CDR1 is LNHDA and CDR2 is SQIVND (reference sequence). Trimming at V came to 8 bases and at J to 6 bases, leaving 5 bases not matched to a gene. The CDR3 spans 14 residues. Here the CDR3 DNA reads TGTGCCAGTGGGGTGGGACAGGGGGCTCAGCCCCAGCATTTT. Translated: CASGVGQGAQPQHF.

The chain carries TRBV11-3 and TRBJ2-4; a weak D match, TRBD1 (6 bases). CDR1 SGHNT and CDR2 YENEEA come from the germline V gene. Trimming cost V 1 base and J 1 base, with 11 bases left between them. CDR3 length equals 16 residues. CDR3 DNA sequence: TGTGCCAGCAGCTTAGTCGACACAGGGGCCAAAAACATTCAGTACTTC. It codes for CASSLVDTGAKNIQYF.

The rearrangement uses TRBV7-2 and TRBJ2-1; D is unresolved. Germline V gene sequence: CDR1 SGHTA, CDR2 FQGNSA. The CDR3 spans 16 residues. V was cut by 0 bases and J by 0 bases, with 9 bases left in between. This CDR3 is CASSLAGSRSYNEQFF. The CDR3 DNA reads as TGTGCCAGCAGCTTAGCCGGCTCTCGCTCCTACAATGAGCAGTTCTTC.

This rearrangement joins TRBV19 to TRBJ1-1; no reliable D call. The germline V and J ends were trimmed by 2 bases and 1 base, with 8 bases remaining between them. CDR3 length: 14 residues. Germline assignment: CDR1 LNHDA and CDR2 SQIVND (reference sequence). The CDR3 DNA reads as TGTGCCAGTAGTATAAATAACAGGAACACTGAAGCTTTCTTT. It yields the protein CASSINNRNTEAFF.

CDR3: CASSLQESYNSPLHF. CDR3 DNA sequence: TGTGCCAGCAGTTTACAGGAATCCTATAATTCACCCCTCCACTTT. This sequence joins TRBV28 and TRBJ1-6; D call uncertain. Trimming removed 2 bases from V and 1 base from J, with 6 bases in between. CDR3 size: 15 residues. In germline, CDR1 is MDHEN, CDR2 SYDVKM.

V gene TRBV2 combines with J gene TRBJ1-1; D is uncertain. With 6 bases removed from V and 1 base from J, the gap between germline ends came to 12 bases. CDR1 SNHLY and CDR2 FYNNEI come from the germline V gene. The CDR3 sequence is 14 residues long. The CDR3 DNA is TGTGCCAGCAGGCCGGTTGTCCCGAACACTGAAGCTTTCTTT. It specifies CASRPVVPNTEAFF.

The chain uses TRBV4-2 and TRBJ2-3, with 8 bases that match TRBD2. This CDR3 contains 16 residues. The germline CDR1 and CDR2 sequences are LGHNA and YNFKEQ. The V and J ends lost 1 base and 7 bases, in that order; junction bases with no gene match: 10. As DNA, the CDR3 is TGTGCCAGCAGCCAAGGAGCGGGGGACGCACGAAATACGCAGTATTTT. Translating gives CASSQGAGDARNTQYF.

The V call is TRBV10-1, the J call TRBJ2-1; D assignment may be TRBD1 or TRBD2 (5 bases each). This CDR3 contains 16 residues. Germline CDR1 WNHNN, CDR2 SYGVQD (reference sequence). V was clipped by 7 bases and J by 0 bases, with 16 bases between them. The CDR3 nucleotides are TGCGCCAGCATTTATTGGATAGGGACCTCCTACAATGAGCAGTTCTTC. This encodes CASIYWIGTSYNEQFF.

The rearrangement uses TRBV9 and TRBJ2-3; 13 nucleotides align to TRBD2. V was pared by 0 bases and J by 2 bases, with 3 bases of the junction left unmatched. The length of the CDR3 is 17 residues. From germline, CDR1 is SGDLS and CDR2 YYNGEE. CDR3 in DNA: TGTGCCAGCAGCGTAGGACTAGCGGGGGGCTACACAGATACGCAGTATTTT. This encodes CASSVGLAGGYTDTQYF. The full variable domain, completed using reference TRBV9 and TRBJ2-3, is DSGVTQTPKHLITATGQRVTLRCSPRSGDLSVYWYQQSLDQGLQFLIQYYNGEERAKGNILERFSAQQFPDLHSELNLSSLELGDSALYFCASSVGLAGGYTDTQYFGPGTRLTVL.

The chain employs TRBV30 and TRBJ1-5; 10 bases map to TRBD1. The CDR3 length is 14 residues. V dropped 2 bases and J dropped 4; count of bases not matched to a gene: 2. From germline, CDR1 is GTSNPN and CDR2 SVGIG (reference sequence). The CDR3 nucleotides are TGTGCCTGGAGTCGGGACAGGGGTAATCAGCCCCAGCATTTT. Its translation: CAWSRDRGNQPQHF. Combining the CDR3 with reference TRBV30 and TRBJ1-5 gives the whole variable domain SQTIHQWPATLVQPVGSPLSLECTVEGTSNPNLYWYRQAAGRGLQLLFYSVGIGQISSEVPQNLSASRPQDRQFILSSKKLLLSDSGFYLCAWSRDRGNQPQHFGDGTRLSIL.

The chain carries TRBV28 and TRBJ1-6, with a weak D call TRBD1 (5 bases). The CDR3 length is 14 residues. CDR1 MDHEN and CDR2 SYDVKM come from the germline V gene. Between the trimmed V and J ends, which lost 6 bases and 7 bases, there was a span of 13 bases. CDR3 coding DNA: TGTGCCAGCAGCAGATTCGACAGAAATTCACCCCTCCACTTT. Translated: CASSRFDRNSPLHF.

This chain joins TRBV6-1 and TRBJ2-2; D may be TRBD1 or TRBD2 (6 bases each). The length of the CDR3 is 16 residues. V shed 2 bases and J shed 4 bases, with 14 bases lying between them. In germline, CDR1 is MNHNS, CDR2 SASEGT. This chain's CDR3 is CASSERGEWPTGELFF. The CDR3 nucleotides are TGTGCCAGCAGTGAAAGGGGGGAGTGGCCCACCGGGGAGCTGTTTTTT.

This clone was seen just once. This chain links TRBV29-1 with TRBJ2-3; D remains unclear. Germline V gene lookup returns CDR1 SQVTM and CDR2 ANQGSEA. Trimming stripped 5 bases from V and 2 bases from J, with 8 bases between. The CDR3 sequence is 12 residues long. The DNA for the CDR3 is TGCAGCGTTCCCCGGAACACAGATACGCAGTATTTT. As protein: CSVPRNTDTQYF.

The chain uses TRBV6-5 and TRBJ2-5; no clear D. V gave up 5 bases and J gave up 3 bases, with 10 bases separating them. This CDR3 is 13 amino acids long. Germline-derived CDR1 and CDR2 are MNHEY and SVGAGI. The CDR3 sequence is CASSEQPEETQYF. The DNA of the CDR3 is TGTGCCAGCAGTGAACAGCCAGAAGAGACCCAGTACTTC.

The J gene is TRBJ2-7, the V gene TRBV30, with D perhaps being TRBD1 or TRBD2 (5 bases each). Trimming cost V 5 bases and J 3 bases, with 14 bases left between them. The CDR3 has 13 amino acids. CDR1 and CDR2 from the germline V gene are GTSNPN and SVGIG (reference sequence). The CDR3 here is CAWQTGTLYEQYF. The CDR3 bases are TGTGCCTGGCAAACTGGGACCCTCTACGAGCAGTACTTC.

The chain combines TRBV5-1 with TRBJ2-2; D uncertain. CDR3 size: 16 residues. With 4 bases removed from V and 1 base from J, the gap between germline ends came to 14 bases. Germline V gene sequence: CDR1 SGHRS, CDR2 YFSETQ. The CDR3 DNA reads as TGCGCCAGCAGCCCCAATACCCCGGGGAACACCGGGGAGCTGTTTTTT. This gives the protein CASSPNTPGNTGELFF.

In DNA, the CDR3 is TGTGCCAGCAGCGCCGCTAGGATTGGGGGAAAACTGTTTTTT. This sequence encodes CASSAARIGGKLFF. The chain uses TRBV5-4 and TRBJ1-4, with D possibly matching TRBD1 (5 bases). V was shortened by 4 bases and J by 10 bases, with 17 bases between the two germline ends. The CDR3 has 14 residues. Germline V gene data show CDR1 as SGHNT and CDR2 as YYREEE (reference sequence).

This clone was detected only once. Written as DNA, the CDR3 is TGCGCCAGCAACCCCGGGACAGGACTTGGCTACACCTTC. Protein: CASNPGTGLGYTF. This chain uses TRBV5-1 with TRBJ1-2; 8 bases match TRBD1. J gave up 7 bases and V 6 bases, and 8 bases lay outside the gene matches. From germline, CDR1 is SGHRS and CDR2 YFSETQ. The length of the CDR3 is 13 residues.

The chain uses TRBV7-2 and TRBJ1-3; 8 nucleotides match TRBD1. With V trimmed by 5 bases and J by 4 bases, 7 bases remained unmatched. The CDR3 has 15 amino acids. The germline V gene encodes CDR1 SGHTA and CDR2 FQGNSA. Here the CDR3 DNA reads TGTGCCAGCAGCACCCGACAGGGGAGCGGAAACACCATATATTTT. It specifies CASSTRQGSGNTIYF. Full variable domain (missing parts from reference TRBV7-2 and TRBJ1-3): GAGVSQSPSNKVTEKGKDVELRCDPISGHTALYWYRQSLGQGLEFLIYFQGNSAPDKSGLPSDRFSAERTGGSVSTLTIQRTQQEDSAVYLCASSTRQGSGNTIYFGEGSWLTVV.

The rearrangement uses TRBV10-3 and TRBJ1-4; TRBD1 matches 8 bases. The CDR3 extends over 15 amino acids. V lost 2 bases, J lost 6 bases, and 5 bases stayed unmatched. Germline V gene lookup returns CDR1 ENHRY and CDR2 SYGVKD. CDR3 region: CAISEGQGADEKLFF. CDR3 sequence (DNA): TGTGCCATCAGTGAGGGGCAGGGGGCGGATGAAAAACTGTTTTTT.

CDR3 residues: CSVDQAGTYNEQFF. Written as DNA, the CDR3 is TGCAGCGTTGATCAGGCAGGGACCTACAATGAGCAGTTCTTC. This chain links TRBV29-1 with TRBJ2-1; D might be TRBD1 (5 bases). CDR1 and CDR2 (germline): SQVTM, ANQGSEA. CDR3 length: 14 amino acids. V lost 3 bases and J lost 2, with 11 bases in between.

This clone was counted once. The V call is TRBV5-1, the J call TRBJ1-1; D may be TRBD1 (6 bases). The length of the CDR3 is 14 residues. CDR1 SGHRS and CDR2 YFSETQ come from the germline V gene. With 0 bases removed from V and 5 bases from J, the gap between germline ends came to 11 bases. The CDR3 is CASSLAGGTTEAFF. The DNA for the CDR3 is TGCGCCAGCAGCTTGGCCGGGGGCACGACTGAAGCTTTCTTT. The full variable domain, its missing parts supplied by reference TRBV5-1 and TRBJ1-1, is KAGVTQTPRYLIKTRGQQVTLSCSPISGHRSVSWYQQTPGQGLQFLFEYFSETQRNKGNFPGRFSGRQFSNSRSEMNVSTLELGDSALYLCASSLAGGTTEAFFGQGTRLTVV.